Listed below are T cell receptor beta chains from one sample, sequenced in a study of blood T cells in healthy people across ages. MiXCR, run by TCRdb on the 5' RACE reads, gives a single entry per CDR3 protein. This table has around 790,000 distinct CDR3 sequences, 40% to 50% appearing once. Sequencing used blood. All receptors derive from a man in his 60s in good health. The CDR3 runs from the conserved cysteine through the conserved F or W. D genes are given only for firm matches. Rows give clone size only sometimes, using once, few, many, or a class for an expanded clone.

J: TRBJ1-1
size: NA
V: TRBV9
D: NA
DNA: TGTGCCAGCAGCGTAGGGACGACTGATTTGAACACTGAAGCTTTCTTT
CDR3: CASSVGTTDLNTEAFF

J: TRBJ2-7
size: NA
V: TRBV6-6
D: TRBD1
DNA: TGTGCCAGCAGAACACAGACAGGGCCATACGAGCAGTACTTC
CDR3: CASRTQTGPYEQYF

J: TRBJ2-7
size: few
V: TRBV6-5
D: TRBD1
DNA: TGTGCCAGCAGTTCCGGGGGTGGGGGACAGGGCTCTTTGTACGAGCAGTACTTC
CDR3: CASSSGGGGQGSLYEQYF

J: TRBJ2-7
size: NA
V: TRBV20-1
D: TRBD1
DNA: TGCAGTGCTAGAGAACAGACAGGGTTGAACGAGCAGTACTTC
CDR3: CSAREQTGLNEQYF

J: TRBJ2-3
size: many
V: TRBV20-1
D: NA
DNA: TGCAGTGCTAGTGTAGCAGTAGATACGCAGTATTTT
CDR3: CSASVAVDTQYF

J: TRBJ1-5
size: NA
V: TRBV19
D: NA
DNA: TGTGCCAGTAGCGAGGTCCGGCTCTCTTATAGCAATCAGCCCCAGCATTTT
CDR3: CASSEVRLSYSNQPQHF

J: TRBJ1-1
size: NA
V: TRBV20-1
D: NA
DNA: TGCAGTGCTAGAGGGGGCGCGGGGGCGGTCACTGAAGCTTTCTTT
CDR3: CSARGGAGAVTEAFF

J: TRBJ1-2
size: NA
V: TRBV20-1
D: TRBD1
DNA: TGCAGTGCTAGGCCTACCACCGGGACAGCATATGGCTACACCTTC
CDR3: CSARPTTGTAYGYTF

J: TRBJ2-7
size: NA
V: TRBV7-8
D: NA
DNA: TGTGCCAGCAGCTTAGGCAACCTTGGCGAGCAGTACTTC
CDR3: CASSLGNLGEQYF

J: TRBJ1-2
size: many
V: TRBV7-2
D: TRBD1
DNA: TGCGCCAGCAGCCTGGGACAGAACTATGGCTACACCTTC
CDR3: CASSLGQNYGYTF

J: TRBJ2-1
size: NA
V: TRBV6-5
D: NA
DNA: TGTGCCAGCAGTTATGGACGTCAAGCCTACAATGAGCAGTTCTTC
CDR3: CASSYGRQAYNEQFF

J: TRBJ2-7
size: many
V: TRBV27
D: NA
DNA: TGTGCCAGCAGTTTAACGCCCGGGGTAATCTACGAGCAGTACTTC
CDR3: CASSLTPGVIYEQYF

J: TRBJ2-3
size: NA
V: TRBV6-2/TRBV6-3
D: NA
DNA: TGTGCCAGCAGTTACCCGGGGAACCCCACAGATACGCAGTATTTT
CDR3: CASSYPGNPTDTQYF

J: TRBJ2-1
size: NA
V: TRBV20-1
D: TRBD1
DNA: TGCAGTGCTGCCTCTGGGACAGGGCTCCCCGAGCAGTTCTTC
CDR3: CSAASGTGLPEQFF

J: TRBJ2-2
size: NA
V: TRBV7-2
D: TRBD2
DNA: TGTGCCAGCAGCTTAGTTCGGCCTAGCGGGGGAGCCACCGGGGAGCTGTTTTTT
CDR3: CASSLVRPSGGATGELFF

J: TRBJ1-2
size: NA
V: TRBV29-1
D: NA
DNA: TGCAGCGTTGACCCCTCGACAGCATACTATGGCTACACCTTC
CDR3: CSVDPSTAYYGYTF

J: TRBJ2-3
size: NA
V: TRBV15
D: NA
DNA: TGTGCCACCAGTAGGGACGGCTTGGAGACGCAGTATTTT
CDR3: CATSRDGLETQYF

J: TRBJ2-5
size: NA
V: TRBV6-2/TRBV6-3
D: TRBD1
DNA: TGTGCCAGCAGTTACTCGGGCGGGACAGGGGTGGACGAGACCCAGTACTTC
CDR3: CASSYSGGTGVDETQYF

J: TRBJ2-2
size: NA
V: TRBV27
D: NA
DNA: TGTGCCAGCAAAGGGCGGAAAGACACCGGGGAGCTGTTTTTT
CDR3: CASKGRKDTGELFF

J: TRBJ2-5
size: NA
V: TRBV3-1
D: NA
DNA: TGTGCCAGCAGCCAAGAAGTAAAGACCCAGTACTTC
CDR3: CASSQEVKTQYF

J: TRBJ2-3
size: NA
V: TRBV20-1
D: NA
DNA: TGCAGTGCTAGGAGCTCAGGCACAGATACGCAGTATTTT
CDR3: CSARSSGTDTQYF

J: TRBJ2-3
size: few
V: TRBV20-1
D: NA
DNA: TGCAGTGCTAGCCCCCAGGGCGGGGGCCTCACAGATACGCAGTATTTT
CDR3: CSASPQGGGLTDTQYF

J: TRBJ1-5
size: NA
V: TRBV7-2
D: NA
DNA: TGTGCCAGCAGCTTAATGCAGGGTAGTCTAGAGCCCCAGCATTTT
CDR3: CASSLMQGSLEPQHF

J: TRBJ1-1
size: NA
V: TRBV13
D: NA
DNA: TGTGCCAGCAGCTTAAGTCCGCCAGAGAACACTGAAGCTTTCTTT
CDR3: CASSLSPPENTEAFF

J: TRBJ2-7
size: NA
V: TRBV5-1
D: TRBD1
DNA: TGCGCCAGCAGCAGCCCGGGACAGCCCCCCTCCTACGAGCAGTACTTC
CDR3: CASSSPGQPPSYEQYF

J: TRBJ1-2
size: NA
V: TRBV5-6
D: NA
DNA: TGTGCCAGCAGCCCGTACGACTTAGAGGGCTATGGCTACACCTTC
CDR3: CASSPYDLEGYGYTF

J: TRBJ2-5
size: NA
V: TRBV5-1
D: TRBD1
DNA: TGCGCCAGCAGCGTATCGACAGGGGGCGCCGAGACCCAGTACTTC
CDR3: CASSVSTGGAETQYF

J: TRBJ1-1
size: few
V: TRBV20-1
D: NA
DNA: TGCAGTGCCCAGGGGCCTGGGAATCCAGGGGCTTTCTTT
CDR3: CSAQGPGNPGAFF

J: TRBJ2-7
size: few
V: TRBV7-8
D: NA
DNA: TGTGCCAGCAGCCCGAGCTGGGACCTAAACTACGAGCAGTACTTC
CDR3: CASSPSWDLNYEQYF

J: TRBJ2-1
size: NA
V: TRBV7-9
D: TRBD1
DNA: TGTGCCGGCAGCGCCGGGACAGCGAATTTACAAGAGACCCAGTTCTTC
CDR3: CAGSAGTANLQETQFF

J: TRBJ1-1
size: NA
V: TRBV27
D: TRBD1
DNA: TGTGCCAGCAGGCCTGGACAGGGAACGAACACTGAAGCTTTCTTT
CDR3: CASRPGQGTNTEAFF

J: TRBJ1-2
size: few
V: TRBV6-2/TRBV6-3
D: NA
DNA: TGTGCCAGCAGTTACGTACAGGGACGTGGCTACACCTTC
CDR3: CASSYVQGRGYTF

J: TRBJ2-3
size: NA
V: TRBV6-6
D: NA
DNA: TGTGCCAGCAGTTACCTCGGGCAGGGATTTGATGAGCAGTACTTT
CDR3: CASSYLGQGFDEQYF

J: TRBJ2-3
size: few
V: TRBV7-2
D: NA
DNA: TGTGCCAGCAGCCAGGGCGGAGTAAAGTATTTT
CDR3: CASSQGGVKYF

J: TRBJ2-5
size: few
V: TRBV11-2
D: TRBD2
DNA: TGTGCCAGCAGCTTAAGTAGCGGGGGGGCTGGGGAGACCCAGTACTTC
CDR3: CASSLSSGGAGETQYF

J: TRBJ1-6
size: once
V: TRBV12-3/TRBV12-4
D: NA
DNA: TGTGCCAGCAGTTTTCAGCTGGGGGTGGATAATTCACCCCTCCACTTT
CDR3: CASSFQLGVDNSPLHF

J: TRBJ2-3
size: few
V: TRBV20-1
D: TRBD1
DNA: TGCAGTGCTAGAACGGGACAGGGGAGCACAGATACGCAGTATTTT
CDR3: CSARTGQGSTDTQYF

J: TRBJ2-7
size: NA
V: TRBV11-2
D: NA
DNA: TGTGCCAGCAGCTTAGAGCGACAGGCCTACGAGCAGTACTTC
CDR3: CASSLERQAYEQYF

J: TRBJ2-1
size: NA
V: TRBV20-1
D: NA
DNA: TGCAGTGCTAGTCCCGAGGAGGAGCAGTTCTTC
CDR3: CSASPEEEQFF

J: TRBJ2-7
size: NA
V: TRBV7-2
D: TRBD2
DNA: TGTGCCAGCAGCTTAGCTCCGTTAGCGGGGGGTTACGAGCAGTACTTC
CDR3: CASSLAPLAGGYEQYF

J: TRBJ2-3
size: NA
V: TRBV7-9
D: TRBD1
DNA: TGTGCCAGCAGCCTAGGCTATGGACAGGGGGCAGATACGCAGTATTTT
CDR3: CASSLGYGQGADTQYF

J: TRBJ2-7
size: NA
V: TRBV2
D: NA
DNA: TGTGCCAGCAGTGAAGCGCCCAGATCCCCCAACGAACAGTACTTC
CDR3: CASSEAPRSPNEQYF

J: TRBJ1-1
size: few
V: TRBV7-2
D: NA
DNA: TGTGCCAGCAGCTTAGTTCTGGGTACGAACACTGAAGCTTTCTTT
CDR3: CASSLVLGTNTEAFF

J: TRBJ2-7
size: NA
V: TRBV7-2
D: NA
DNA: TGTGCCAGCAGCCGATCGGGATCATATTCCTACAAGCAGTACTTC
CDR3: CASSRSGSYSYKQYF

J: TRBJ2-7
size: many
V: TRBV6-5
D: NA
DNA: TGTGCCAGCAGTGGACAGACCTACGAGCAGTACTTC
CDR3: CASSGQTYEQYF

J: TRBJ1-2
size: NA
V: TRBV20-1
D: NA
DNA: TGCAGTGCTAGGCCTCAGGGGTCCTATGGCTACACCTTC
CDR3: CSARPQGSYGYTF

J: TRBJ2-7
size: NA
V: TRBV6-1
D: NA
DNA: TGTGCCAGCAGTGAAGCCGGATGGCTTCCGCTTCCTGGGTACGAGCAGTACTTC
CDR3: CASSEAGWLPLPGYEQYF

J: TRBJ1-2
size: NA
V: TRBV29-1
D: TRBD1
DNA: TGCAGCGTTCGGGACAGGGTCCAGCACACCTTC
CDR3: CSVRDRVQHTF

J: TRBJ2-2
size: once
V: TRBV4-3
D: TRBD1
DNA: TGCGCCAGCAGCCTTCACAGGGGGCGCGGAACCGGGGAGCTGTTTTTT
CDR3: CASSLHRGRGTGELFF

J: TRBJ1-2
size: few
V: TRBV28
D: NA
DNA: TGTGCCAGCAGTTTCCCCCTCCGCAGGGCGGAAGGCTACACCTTC
CDR3: CASSFPLRRAEGYTF

J: TRBJ2-1
size: NA
V: TRBV6-2/TRBV6-3
D: NA
DNA: TGTGCCAGCAGCACACGACAGGGAGGCAGCTACAATGGGCAGTTCTTC
CDR3: CASSTRQGGSYNGQFF

J: TRBJ1-5
size: few
V: TRBV28
D: NA
DNA: TGTGCCAGCACTAGTTTAGGTCAGCCCCAGCATTTT
CDR3: CASTSLGQPQHF

J: TRBJ2-5
size: many
V: TRBV4-1
D: NA
DNA: TGCGCCAGCAGCAAACGGACAGAGGGGACGGAGACCCAGTACTTC
CDR3: CASSKRTEGTETQYF

J: TRBJ2-1
size: few
V: TRBV11-2
D: NA
DNA: TGTGCCAGCAGCTTAGGCAGGGTCTCCTACAATGAGCAGTTCTTC
CDR3: CASSLGRVSYNEQFF

J: TRBJ2-1
size: NA
V: TRBV2
D: NA
DNA: TGTGCCAGCAGTGGGGATGTCGATGATCAGTTCTTC
CDR3: CASSGDVDDQFF